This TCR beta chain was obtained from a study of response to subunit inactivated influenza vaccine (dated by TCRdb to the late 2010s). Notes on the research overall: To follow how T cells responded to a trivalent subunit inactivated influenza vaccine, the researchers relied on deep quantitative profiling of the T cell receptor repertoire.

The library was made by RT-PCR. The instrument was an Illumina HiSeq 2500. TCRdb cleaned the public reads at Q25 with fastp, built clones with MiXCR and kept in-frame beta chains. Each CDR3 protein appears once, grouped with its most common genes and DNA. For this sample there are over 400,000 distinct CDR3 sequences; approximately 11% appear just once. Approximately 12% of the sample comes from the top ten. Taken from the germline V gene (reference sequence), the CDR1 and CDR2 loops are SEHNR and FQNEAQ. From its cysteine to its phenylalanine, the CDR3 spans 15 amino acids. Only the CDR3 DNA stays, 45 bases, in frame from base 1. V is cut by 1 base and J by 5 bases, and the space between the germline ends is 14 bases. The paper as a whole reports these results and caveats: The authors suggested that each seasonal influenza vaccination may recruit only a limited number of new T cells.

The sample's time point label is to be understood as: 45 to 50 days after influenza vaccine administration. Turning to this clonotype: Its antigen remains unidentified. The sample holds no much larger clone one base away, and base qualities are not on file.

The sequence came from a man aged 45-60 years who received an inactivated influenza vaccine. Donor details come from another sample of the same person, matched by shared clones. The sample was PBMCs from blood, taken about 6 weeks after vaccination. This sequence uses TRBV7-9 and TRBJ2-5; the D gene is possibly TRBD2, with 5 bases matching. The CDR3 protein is CASSLGTPRVETQYF. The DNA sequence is TGTGCCAGCAGCTTAGGGACTCCGCGGGTGGAGACCCAGTACTTC.